This T cell receptor (beta chain) was captured by sequencing in a study of T-cell memory formation after mild COVID-19. Study-wide findings and caveats: Mainly in CM and EM were contracting CD4+ clones; CD8+ were in EMRA. Second-wave clones that peaked on day 37 lacked confirmed SARS-CoV-2 specificity.

The sample holds many counts of this clonotype. The antigen is unknown. Constant-segment-primed 5'RACE gave TCR alpha and TCR beta cDNA libraries with sample barcodes and UMIs. TCRdb re-called the 5' RACE reads with MiXCR, one entry per CDR3 protein. The sample carries 95,000 to 120,000 distinct CDR3 sequences, roughly 20% recorded once. The sequence came from a man aged 18-30 years who had mild COVID-19 (a few samples of this study predate the infection). Cell type and time point are not known. Sequenced input: PBMCs or a T cell subset sorted from them (not recorded which).

CDR3 nucleotides: TGCGCCAGCACCCTCCGCGGGGGGGGTGCAGATACGCAGTATTTT. Residues: CASTLRGGGADTQYF. The chain couples TRBV5-1 to TRBJ2-3, with TRBD2 identical over 9 bases. Germline V CDR1 and CDR2: SGHRS, YFSETQ. This CDR3 has 15 residues. After removal of 6 bases from V and 4 bases from J, the junction contained 9 bases not matched to a gene.